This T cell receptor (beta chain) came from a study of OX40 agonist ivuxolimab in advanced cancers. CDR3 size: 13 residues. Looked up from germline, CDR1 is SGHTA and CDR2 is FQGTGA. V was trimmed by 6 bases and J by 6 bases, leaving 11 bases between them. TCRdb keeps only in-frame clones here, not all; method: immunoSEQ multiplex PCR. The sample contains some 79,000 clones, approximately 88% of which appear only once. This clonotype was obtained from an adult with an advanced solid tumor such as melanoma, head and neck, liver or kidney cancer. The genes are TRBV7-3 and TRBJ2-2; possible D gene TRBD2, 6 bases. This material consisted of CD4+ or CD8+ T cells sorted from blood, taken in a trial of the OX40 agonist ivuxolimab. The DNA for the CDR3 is TGTGCCAGCAGGGCTAGCGTCCCCGGGGAGCTGTTTTTT. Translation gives CASRASVPGELFF. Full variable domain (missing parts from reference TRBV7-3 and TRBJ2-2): GAGVSQTPSNKVTEKGKYVELRCDPISGHTALYWYRQSLGQGPEFLIYFQGTGAADDSGLPNDRFFAVRPEGSVSTLKIQRTERGDSAVYLCASRASVPGELFFGEGSRLTVL.